The 30 T cell receptor beta chains below all came from one sample that was sequenced in a study of blood T cell repertoires in COVID-19 (dated by TCRdb to 2018 to 2020). The library was produced with the immunoSEQ multiplex PCR assay. TCRdb provides this immuneACCESS table in a form limited to in-frame rearrangements. Some clones are lacking; in checked studies, under half of them reflect an unresolved V gene, and why the rest are absent is not known. This sample has 130,000 or so clones in its table, and approximately 87% of those were observed once. The ten top clones hold around 2.1% of the sample. Sequencing used peripheral blood. The source of these receptors is a woman aged 45-59 years with acute or convalescent COVID-19.

This clone was seen only once. This sequence joins TRBV7-2 and TRBJ2-5; 11 bases agree with TRBD2. CDR3 length: 16 residues. Losses at the gene ends were 1 base for V and 5 bases for J; bases not matched to a gene: 6. Germline CDR1 reads SGHTA; CDR2 reads FQGNSA. DNA for the CDR3: TGTGCCAGCAGCTTAGATAGCGGGGGGGCCGGGGAGACCCAGTACTTC. It specifies CASSLDSGGAGETQYF.

DNA of the CDR3: TGTGCTAGTGGGGGGACTAGCCGTTTAGGGGAGCAGTACTTC. Translating it yields CASGGTSRLGEQYF. The chain combines TRBV12-5 with TRBJ2-7; 9 positions match TRBD2. CDR1 and CDR2 from the germline V gene are LGHNT and FRNRAP. The CDR3 spans 14 residues. V lost 6 bases, J lost 7 bases, and 10 bases stayed unmatched.

The genes are TRBV12-5 and TRBJ1-1, with D maybe TRBD1 (5 bases). The V end lost 3 bases, the J end lost 4 bases, and 18 bases lay between the germline ends. Per germline, CDR1 LGHNT and CDR2 FRNRAP. This CDR3 contains 16 residues. CDR3 protein: CASGFLLEQRGTEAFF. CDR3 coding DNA: TGTGCTAGTGGTTTTCTACTGGAGCAAAGGGGCACTGAAGCTTTCTTT.

The V gene is TRBV10-1, the J gene TRBJ2-2, with D maybe TRBD2 (7 bases). The V end lost 0 bases, the J end lost 3 bases, and 11 bases lay between the germline ends. The CDR3 contains 16 residues. Germline V gene sequence: CDR1 WNHNN, CDR2 SYGVQD (reference sequence). CDR3 bases: TGCGCCAGCAGTGAGTCCGGGGGGCCGTACACCGGGGAGCTGTTTTTT. The encoded protein is CASSESGGPYTGELFF.

The V and J genes are TRBV19 and TRBJ1-6, with 7 bases that match TRBD1. The CDR3 has 15 amino acids. V gave up 7 bases and J gave up 10 bases; unmatched junction bases: 13. The germline CDR1 and CDR2 sequences are LNHDA and SQIVND (reference sequence). CDR3 in DNA: TGTGCCAGTACCAGTCTACAGGGGACGACGTCACCCCTCCACTTT. Protein sequence: CASTSLQGTTSPLHF.

V usage is TRBV5-1 and J usage is TRBJ1-1, with TRBD1 identical over 10 bases. CDR1 is SGHRS and CDR2 is YFSETQ in the germline V gene. This CDR3 contains 14 residues. The ends lost 7 bases at V and 3 bases at J; junction bases unmatched: 6. The CDR3 sequence: CASGQGVGDTEAFF. CDR3 DNA sequence: TGCGCCAGCGGACAGGGGGTGGGCGACACTGAAGCTTTCTTT. The full variable domain, in which reference TRBV5-1 and TRBJ1-1 provide the parts outside the CDR3, is KAGVTQTPRYLIKTRGQQVTLSCSPISGHRSVSWYQQTPGQGLQFLFEYFSETQRNKGNFPGRFSGRQFSNSRSEMNVSTLELGDSALYLCASGQGVGDTEAFFGQGTRLTVV.

The V call is TRBV5-1, the J call TRBJ1-2, with 9 bases aligning to TRBD1. This CDR3 has 15 amino acids. Germline V lookup: CDR1 SGHRS, CDR2 YFSETQ. The ends lost 4 bases at V and 6 bases at J; junction bases unmatched: 10. As DNA, the CDR3 is TGCGCCAGCAGCCGTCAGTACAGGGGGCGAGATGGCTACACCTTC. Its translation is CASSRQYRGRDGYTF.

This chain links TRBV5-5 with TRBJ1-2; 7 bases match TRBD1. Germline loops: CDR1 SGHKS, CDR2 YYEKEE (reference sequence). V lost 1 base and J lost 4; bases outside the gene matches: 7. There are 15 residues in the CDR3. CDR3 in DNA: TGTGCCAGCAGCTTGTCGACAGGGCTGGGCTATGGCTACACCTTC. Translated: CASSLSTGLGYGYTF.

This chain links TRBV7-9 with TRBJ2-2, with TRBD1 as a possible D gene (5 bases). This CDR3 has 10 residues. Germline assignment: CDR1 SEHNR and CDR2 FQNEAQ (reference sequence). CDR3 sequence: CASDIGELFF. Written as DNA, the CDR3 is TGTGCTTCGGACATCGGGGAGCTGTTTTTT. Based on the CDR3 plus reference TRBV7-9 and TRBJ2-2, the full variable domain is DTGVSQNPRHKITKRGQNVTFRCDPISEHNRLYWYRQTLGQGPEFLTYFQNEAQLEKSRLLSDRFSAERPKGSFSTLEIQRTEQGDSAMYLCASDIGELFFGEGSRLTVL.

V gene TRBV6-5 combines with J gene TRBJ1-1; TRBD1 is a possible D gene (6 bases). The V and J ends lost 6 bases and 6 bases respectively, with 17 bases between them. This CDR3 has 14 residues. Per the germline V gene, CDR1 is MNHEY and CDR2 is SVGAGI. The CDR3 here is CASRDQQGVSEAFF. The CDR3 region has the DNA TGTGCCAGCAGGGACCAACAGGGTGTATCTGAAGCTTTCTTT.

The chain carries TRBV6-5 and TRBJ1-2; D may be TRBD1 (6 bases). Germline values: CDR1 MNHEY, CDR2 SVGAGI. V lost 6 bases and J lost 7, with 18 bases in between. CDR3 length equals 14 residues. The CDR3 loop is CASSTRGGAGGYTF. The CDR3 nucleotides read TGTGCCAGCAGCACCCGGGGGGGGGCTGGTGGCTACACCTTC.

The chain links TRBV5-4 to TRBJ2-5; 9 bases align to TRBD1. The CDR3 consists of 15 residues. Trimming took 0 bases from V and 3 from J; bases not matched to a gene: 3. Per germline, CDR1 SGHNT and CDR2 YYREEE (reference sequence). CDR3 nucleotides: TGTGCCAGCAGCTTGGGGGGGACAGGGAAAGAGACCCAGTACTTC. Amino acid sequence: CASSLGGTGKETQYF.

This rearrangement joins TRBV4-1 to TRBJ2-1; no definite D call. CDR1 MGHRA and CDR2 YSYEKL come from the germline V gene. The germline V and J ends were trimmed by 1 base and 2 bases, with 9 bases remaining between them. The CDR3 totals 15 residues. The DNA for the CDR3 is TGCGCCAGCAGCCAAGCAATTGCGACCTACAATGAGCAGTTCTTC. It yields the protein CASSQAIATYNEQFF.

The chain carries TRBV10-1 and TRBJ1-6; D remains ambiguous. The V gene's germline CDR1 is WNHNN and CDR2 SYGVQD (reference sequence). CDR3 length: 14 residues. V shed 6 bases and J shed 7 bases, with 13 bases lying between them. This chain's CDR3 is CASRGRTVNSPLHF. The CDR3 nucleotides read TGCGCCAGCAGGGGCAGGACTGTGAATTCACCCCTCCACTTT.

The chain recombines TRBV18 with TRBJ1-4; the match to TRBD1 covers 10 bases. Germline V gives CDR1 KGHSH, CDR2 LQKENI. Trimming took 3 bases from V and 13 from J; bases not matched to a gene: 11. This CDR3 contains 15 residues. The CDR3 DNA follows: TGTGCCAGCTCACCCACCGGGACAGGGGATTATTTACTGTTTTTT. Translating gives CASSPTGTGDYLLFF. Full variable domain (rest looked up from reference TRBV18 and TRBJ1-4): NAGVMQNPRHLVRRRGQEARLRCSPMKGHSHVYWYRQLPEEGLKFMVYLQKENIIDESGMPKERFSAEFPKEGPSILRIQQVVRGDSAAYFCASSPTGTGDYLLFFGSGTQLSVL.

The rearrangement joins TRBV6-2 or TRBV6-3 to TRBJ2-4; no firm D call. V dropped 0 bases and J dropped 7 bases, with 7 bases sitting between them. This CDR3 comprises 13 residues. Germline values: CDR1 MNHEY, CDR2 SVGEGT. This chain's CDR3 is CASSYSSGNIQYF. CDR3 in DNA: TGTGCCAGCAGTTACTCGTCGGGTAACATTCAGTACTTC.

This chain joins TRBV20-1 and TRBJ1-2; a possible D gene is TRBD1 (5 bases). CDR1 and CDR2 from the germline V gene are DFQATT and SNEGSKA (reference sequence). Trimming pared 5 bases from V and 8 bases from J, leaving 12 bases between. The CDR3 has 11 residues. The CDR3 nucleotides are TGCAGTGCTCCGCGGACAAGCGGCTACACCTTC. Its translation is CSAPRTSGYTF.

The chain has TRBV10-3 and TRBJ2-2; 7 positions match TRBD1. The CDR3 is made up of 15 amino acids. V shed 2 bases, J shed 4 bases, and the junction held 4 bases outside the gene matches. Germline values: CDR1 ENHRY, CDR2 SYGVKD. In nucleotides, the CDR3 is TGTGCCATCAGTGAGCGGGACAGTAGCACCGGGGAGCTGTTTTTT. Translation gives CAISERDSSTGELFF.

J is TRBJ1-1 and V is TRBV5-6, with 9 bases identical to TRBD1. CDR1 and CDR2 from the germline V gene are SGHDT and YYEEEE. This CDR3 has 17 amino acids. V was pared by 4 bases and J by 0 bases, with 10 bases of the junction left unmatched. The CDR3 protein is CASSAALRQGVNTEAFF. DNA of the CDR3: TGTGCCAGCAGCGCCGCCCTCCGACAGGGGGTGAACACTGAAGCTTTCTTT.

This clone was picked up a small number of times. The V call is TRBV7-2, the J call TRBJ1-2; no firm D call. Germline V gene data show CDR1 as SGHTA and CDR2 as FQGNSA. CDR3 length: 11 residues. V was shortened by 6 bases and J by 6 bases, with 8 bases between the two germline ends. The CDR3 is CASRGGNGYTF. CDR3 nucleotides: TGTGCCAGCAGAGGAGGGAATGGCTACACCTTC.

This clone turned up a few times. This chain connects TRBV2 to TRBJ1-2; D might be TRBD1 (5 bases). The germline gives CDR1 SNHLY, CDR2 FYNNEI. V was clipped by 6 bases and J by 5 bases, with 13 bases between them. This CDR3 contains 13 residues. The CDR3 coding sequence is TGTGCCAGCAGGCCCGGGACTGATTATGGCTACACCTTC. Translated: CASRPGTDYGYTF.

This clone appeared a single time. V usage is TRBV4-3 and J usage is TRBJ2-2, with 7 bases aligning to TRBD2. CDR1 and CDR2 (germline): LGHNA, YSLEER. Trimming at V came to 0 bases and at J to 3 bases, leaving 4 bases not matched to a gene. The CDR3 covers 16 residues. The DNA of the CDR3 is TGCGCCAGCAGCCAAGACCCAGCGGGGCACACCGGGGAGCTGTTTTTT. It codes for CASSQDPAGHTGELFF.

The chain couples TRBV12-3 or TRBV12-4 to TRBJ2-7; D uncertain. The CDR3 runs to 13 residues. The V end lost 5 bases, the J end lost 0 bases, and 8 bases lay between the germline ends. Here the CDR3 reads CASSSLNSYEQYF. CDR3 DNA sequence: TGTGCCAGCAGTAGCCTTAACTCCTACGAGCAGTACTTC.

CDR3 sequence: CASSASGAPYNEQFF. The CDR3 DNA reads TGTGCCAGCAGTGCTAGCGGGGCGCCTTACAATGAGCAGTTCTTC. The chain couples TRBV27 to TRBJ2-1, with 9 bases lining up with TRBD2. Losses at the gene ends were 5 bases for V and 4 bases for J; bases not matched to a gene: 6. The germline V gene has CDR1 MNHEY and CDR2 SMNVEV (reference sequence). This CDR3 spans 15 amino acids.

The chain joins TRBV14 to TRBJ1-2, with no clear D. Trimming cost V 2 bases and J 4 bases, with 8 bases left between them. CDR1 and CDR2 (germline): SGHDN, FVKESK. The CDR3 contains 13 residues. The CDR3 sequence is CASSQTQTYGYTF. The CDR3 DNA is TGTGCCAGCAGCCAAACACAGACCTATGGCTACACCTTC.

This clone showed up just once. This rearrangement joins TRBV4-3 to TRBJ2-3; 7 nucleotides agree with TRBD2. This CDR3 has 18 amino acids. In germline, CDR1 is LGHNA, CDR2 YSLEER. V lost 1 base to trimming and J lost 1 base; unmatched junction nucleotides: 11. The CDR3 sequence is CASSQGDSAGLGTDTQYF. For the CDR3, the DNA is TGCGCCAGCAGCCAAGGGGACTCAGCGGGGTTGGGCACAGATACGCAGTATTTT.

J is TRBJ1-4 and V is TRBV6-5; D not resolved. Per the germline V gene, CDR1 is MNHEY and CDR2 is SVGAGI. The CDR3 contains 10 residues. The V end lost 8 bases, the J end lost 8 bases, and 6 bases lay between the germline ends. The CDR3 DNA reads as TGTGCCAGCGGGAGGGAAAAACTGTTTTTT. Its protein product is CASGREKLFF.

This chain links TRBV14 with TRBJ2-3; 9 positions agree with TRBD2. CDR1 SGHDN and CDR2 FVKESK come from the germline V gene. Trimming removed 1 base from V and 6 bases from J; junction bases left unmatched: 8. This CDR3 region has 16 residues. The chain's CDR3 is CASSQVRPSGMDTQYF. In nucleotides, the CDR3 is TGTGCCAGCAGCCAAGTTAGGCCTAGCGGGATGGATACGCAGTATTTT.

The CDR3 DNA sequence: TGTGCCAGCAGCCCATCATGGAGAGGGGAAAAACTGTTTTTT. Encoded protein: CASSPSWRGEKLFF. The chain links TRBV7-2 to TRBJ1-4, with no clear D. The CDR3 runs to 14 residues. Germline-derived CDR1 and CDR2 are SGHTA and FQGNSA. V was trimmed by 5 bases and J by 8 bases, leaving 15 bases between them.

The chain joins TRBV6-2 or TRBV6-3 to TRBJ2-1; a weak D match, TRBD1 (7 bases). The CDR3 is 17 amino acids. Germline V gene sequence: CDR1 MNHEY, CDR2 SVGEGT. V was cut by 2 bases and J by 3 bases, with 17 bases left in between. The CDR3 spells CASSYAGTVVFYNEQFF. The CDR3 DNA reads as TGTGCCAGCAGTTACGCGGGGACAGTTGTATTCTACAATGAGCAGTTCTTC.